This T cell receptor beta chain was observed in a study of T cell responses to AZD1222 COVID-19 vaccine. Study-level results: Seropositive at baseline were only a handful of AZD1222 recipients. White British donors predominated, females outnumbered males, and clonal diversity was possibly underestimated. The peak T cell response came first, and repertoires were sampled only after it.

Doses given second, at about 4 or about 12 weeks, were pooled. This CDR3 region has 13 residues. Germline CDR1 ENHRY, CDR2 SYGVKD. V dropped 10 bases and J dropped 7 bases, with 16 bases sitting between them. Produced via immunoSEQ multiplex PCR; TCRdb's table is partial and in-frame only. The table records about 140,000 clones, just over 90% of them present only once. This clone appeared a single time. The antigen is unknown. Sequenced here: peripheral blood, sampled 28 days after the second AZD1222 dose. This TCR was sampled from an adult who received the AZD1222 COVID-19 vaccine. V gene TRBV10-3 combines with J gene TRBJ1-4; possible D gene TRBD1, 6 bases. CDR3: CATHRDLGEKLFF. CDR3 bases: TGTGCCACCCACAGGGACTTGGGTGAAAAACTGTTTTTT.